This paragraph covers one T cell receptor beta chain sequence. The data were produced by immunoSEQ multiplex PCR, yet TCRdb's version contains in-frame clones alone and is incomplete. The sample records fewer than 200,000 clones, 90% to 95% being singletons. The V end lost 5 bases, the J end lost 0 bases, and 6 bases lay between the germline ends. Germline CDR1 and CDR2: SGHNT and YYREEE (reference sequence). The CDR3 is 14 residues long. The data were taken from a study of control samples from healthy donors and cancer patients. This chain joins TRBV5-4 and TRBJ1-6; D unresolved. The sequencing sample was made of PBMCs. This clonotype originated in a man between 60 and 75 years old with colorectal cancer. As DNA, the CDR3 is TGTGCCAGCAGTCGGGACTCCTATAATTCACCCCTCCACTTT. Protein product: CASSRDSYNSPLHF.